The 10 T cell receptor beta chains listed next were all sequenced from one sample in a study of tumor and adjacent non-tumor tissue in lung cancer (dated by TCRdb to the late 2010s). Libraries were built with multiplex PCR. Instrument used: Illumina HiSeq 2500. Following protocols modified from ARM-PCR, the researchers constructed TCRbeta libraries through three rounds of nested PCR with primers (Table S4). The public reads were reprocessed in TCRdb via fastp at Q25 and MiXCR, keeping in-frame beta chains. One record per CDR3 amino acid sequence lists the most common genes and DNA. This sample gives about 90,000 distinct CDR3 sequences in total; about three fifths of them show up just once. About 15% of the sample lies in the top ten. RNA was extracted from bulk unsorted tissue and checked for quality with a NanoDrop ND-1000 and an Agilent 2100. The sequenced sample consisted of lung tumor tissue. These receptors came from a man aged 65 to 85 with non-small cell lung cancer.

As concerns this clonotype: This CDR3 is missing its conserved last phenylalanine or tryptophan, likely due to a read error. The chain joins TRBV6-1 to TRBJ1-2, with TRBD1 matching over 7 bases. This CDR3 comprises 16 residues. CDR1 is MNHNS, CDR2 SASEGT, per germline. The CDR3 reads CAISRSGTEVNYGYTL. The DNA for the CDR3 is TGTGCCATCAGTCGGTCCGGGACAGAAGTTAACTATGGCTACACCTTG.

To note about this clonotype: Germline and junction disagree at one end, which may indicate a read error. The chain couples TRBV11-3 to TRBJ2-1; D perhaps matches TRBD1 (6 bases). The CDR3 is 14 amino acids. The germline V gene encodes CDR1 SGHNT and CDR2 YENEEA. CDR3 bases: TGTACCAGCAGCGGCCGGGACAAGGTTAATGAGCAGTTCTTC. This codes for CTSSGRDKVNEQFF.

In the case of this clonotype: Relative to the germline gene, one junction end is altered; a read error may explain this. The chain combines TRBV6-6 with TRBJ2-7, with D possibly being TRBD1 or TRBD2 (7 bases each). This CDR3 has 18 residues. Looked up from germline, CDR1 is MNHNY and CDR2 is SVGAGI (reference sequence). The CDR3 protein is CASSYGQGRGLTPYEQYF. CDR3 coding DNA: TGTGCCAGCAGTTATGGTCAAGGGAGGGGGCTAACTCCCTACGAGCAGTACTTT.

V and J are TRBV11-1 and TRBJ2-7; the D gene is possibly TRBD2 (6 bases). Germline V gene sequence: CDR1 SGHAT, CDR2 FQDESV (reference sequence). The CDR3 extends over 16 amino acids. The V end lost 1 base, the J end lost 12 bases, and 25 bases lay between the germline ends. The CDR3 DNA reads TGTGCCAGCAGCTTAGTCCACCAAGGACTAAGCCGCGTGCTGTACTTC. Protein product: CASSLVHQGLSRVLYF.

V gene TRBV29-1 combines with J gene TRBJ2-5; D is ambiguous. Germline CDR1 and CDR2: SQVTM and ANQGSEA. This CDR3 has 14 amino acids. The CDR3 DNA sequence: TGCGCCACAAGGCGCCGGGCCATAGAAGAGACCCAGTACTTC. It specifies CATRRRAIEETQYF.

In the case of this clonotype: Relative to the germline gene, one junction end is altered; a read error may explain this. This chain links TRBV28 with TRBJ2-5; 7 nucleotides align to TRBD1. Germline CDR1 MDHEN, CDR2 SYDVKM. The CDR3 is 12 amino acids. Here the CDR3 DNA reads TGTGCCGGCGTAGGGGGCAAAATGACCCAGTGCTTT. This codes for CAGVGGKMTQCF.

As concerns this clonotype: The junction shows a germline mismatch at one end, possibly a read error. The chain is built from TRBV20-1 and TRBJ2-7; 7 bases are a match to TRBD1. The CDR3 loop spans 14 amino acids. Germline CDR1 DFQATT, CDR2 SNEGSKA (reference sequence). The CDR3 loop reads CSAIDQGVSYDQNF. Written as DNA, the CDR3 is TGCAGTGCTATAGATCAGGGGGTCTCCTACGATCAGAACTTC.

This clonotype was seen a handful of times. A much larger clone sits a single nucleotide away, making a read error possible. The chain combines TRBV29-1 with TRBJ2-7, with D possibly matching TRBD1 (7 bases). This CDR3 is 14 amino acids long. CDR1 and CDR2 from the germline V gene are SQVTM and ANQGSEA. CDR3 nucleotide sequence: TGCAGCGTCGCCGCGGGACAGAGCTCCTACAAGCAGTACTTC. It codes for CSVAAGQSSYKQYF.

Comments on this clonotype: One end of the junction does not line up with germline, which may come from a read error. The chain is built from TRBV5-4 and TRBJ1-2, with TRBD1 matching over 7 bases. CDR3 size: 15 residues. Germline V gene sequence: CDR1 SGHNT, CDR2 YYREEE (reference sequence). CDR3 sequence: CASRPGTDTNYGYTF. The CDR3 nucleotides are TGTGCCAGCAGACCCGGGACAGATACTAACTATGGTTACACCTTC.

A note on this clonotype: An end of the junction differs from the germline gene, which may be a read error. For the CDR3, the DNA is TGCAGTCCTAGCCCTCTCGCGGGAGGGGGAGAGACCCAGTACTTC. Its protein product is CSPSPLAGGGETQYF. The chain carries TRBV20-1 and TRBJ2-5, with 9 positions matching TRBD2. CDR1 is DFQATT and CDR2 is SNEGSKA in the germline V gene (reference sequence). The CDR3 runs to 15 residues.